The TCR beta chain described here comes from a study of T cells in Graves' hyperthyroidism and ophthalmopathy. Study at large: The blood sample was taken at first diagnosis, before treatment began.

TCR beta CDR3 sequences were amplified from RNA transcripts. First-round RT-PCR targeting the TCR CDR3 was performed with the HTBI primer set. MiXCR, applied by TCRdb to the multiplex PCR reads, yields one record per CDR3 protein. The top ten clones hold about 26% of a sample with 400,000 to 600,000 distinct CDR3 sequences, less than 25% of them seen once. The CDR3 length is 15 residues. Germline loops: CDR1 LNHDA, CDR2 SQIVND (reference sequence). Trimming removed 5 bases at V and 4 bases at J, with 16 bases between. The sequenced material came from blood. The chain carries TRBV19 and TRBJ2-3, with D perhaps given as TRBD1 or TRBD2 (6 bases each). The sequence derives from a young man with Graves' hyperthyroidism. DNA of the CDR3: TGTGCCAGTAGTTGGCTTTCCGGGGGCGCAGATACGCAGTATTTT. Protein sequence: CASSWLSGGADTQYF.